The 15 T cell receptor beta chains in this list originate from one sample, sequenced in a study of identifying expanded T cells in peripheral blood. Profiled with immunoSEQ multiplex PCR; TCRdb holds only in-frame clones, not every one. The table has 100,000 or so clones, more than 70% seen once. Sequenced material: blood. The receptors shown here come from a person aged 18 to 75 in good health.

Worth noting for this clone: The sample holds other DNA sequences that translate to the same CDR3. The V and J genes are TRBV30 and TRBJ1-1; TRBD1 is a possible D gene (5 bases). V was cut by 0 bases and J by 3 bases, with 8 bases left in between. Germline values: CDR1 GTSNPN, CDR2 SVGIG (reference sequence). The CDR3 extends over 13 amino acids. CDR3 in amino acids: CAWSVQGDTEAFF. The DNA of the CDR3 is TGTGCCTGGAGTGTTCAGGGCGACACTGAAGCTTTCTTT.

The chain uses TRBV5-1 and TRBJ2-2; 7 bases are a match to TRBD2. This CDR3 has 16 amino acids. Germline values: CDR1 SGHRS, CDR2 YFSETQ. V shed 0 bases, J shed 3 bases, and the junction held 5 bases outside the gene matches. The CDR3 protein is CASSLVGGRDTGELFF. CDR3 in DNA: TGCGCCAGCAGCTTGGTTGGCGGGAGAGACACCGGGGAGCTGTTTTTT.

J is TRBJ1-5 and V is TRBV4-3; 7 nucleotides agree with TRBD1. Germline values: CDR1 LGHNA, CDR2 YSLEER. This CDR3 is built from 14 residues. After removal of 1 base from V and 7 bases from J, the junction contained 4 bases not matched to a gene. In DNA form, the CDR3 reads TGCGCCAGCAGCCAAGGGCAGGGGGAACAGCCCCAGCATTTT. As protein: CASSQGQGEQPQHF.

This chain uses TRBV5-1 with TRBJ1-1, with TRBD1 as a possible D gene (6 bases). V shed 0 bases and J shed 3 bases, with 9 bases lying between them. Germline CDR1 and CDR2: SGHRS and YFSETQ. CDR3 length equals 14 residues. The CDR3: CASSLDRADTEAFF. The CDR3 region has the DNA TGCGCCAGCAGCTTGGACAGGGCAGACACTGAAGCTTTCTTT.

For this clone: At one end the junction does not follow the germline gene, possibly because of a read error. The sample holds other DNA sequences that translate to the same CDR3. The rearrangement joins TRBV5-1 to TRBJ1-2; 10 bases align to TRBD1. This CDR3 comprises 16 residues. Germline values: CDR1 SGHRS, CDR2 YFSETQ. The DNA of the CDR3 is TGTGCCAGCAGCTTGGAAGATCGGGACAGGGGTCATGGCTACACCTTC. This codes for CASSLEDRDRGHGYTF.

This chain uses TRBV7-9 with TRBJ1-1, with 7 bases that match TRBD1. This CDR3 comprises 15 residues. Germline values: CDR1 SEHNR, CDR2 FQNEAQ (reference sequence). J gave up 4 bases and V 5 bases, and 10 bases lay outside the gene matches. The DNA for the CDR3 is TGTGCCAGCAGCATAATCGACAGGGAGGGCACTGAAGCTTTCTTT. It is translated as CASSIIDREGTEAFF.

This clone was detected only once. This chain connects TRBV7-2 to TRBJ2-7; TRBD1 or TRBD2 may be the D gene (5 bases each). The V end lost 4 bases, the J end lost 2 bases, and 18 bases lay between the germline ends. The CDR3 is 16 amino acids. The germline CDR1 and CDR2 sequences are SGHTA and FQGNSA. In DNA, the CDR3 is TGTGCCAGCAGCTCGGGACGGAGTTTCGGGACCTACGAGCAGTACTTC. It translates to CASSSGRSFGTYEQYF.

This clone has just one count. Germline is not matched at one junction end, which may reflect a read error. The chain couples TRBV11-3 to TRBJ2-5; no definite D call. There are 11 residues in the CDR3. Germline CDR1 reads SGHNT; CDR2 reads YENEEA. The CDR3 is CASSNQETQYF. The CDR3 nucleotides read TGTGCCAGCAGCAACCAGGAGACCCAGTACTTC.

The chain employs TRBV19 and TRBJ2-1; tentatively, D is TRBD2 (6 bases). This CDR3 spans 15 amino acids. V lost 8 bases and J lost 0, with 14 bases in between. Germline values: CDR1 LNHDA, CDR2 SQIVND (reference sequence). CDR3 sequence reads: CASGPAGSSYNEQFF. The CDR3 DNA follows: TGTGCCAGTGGGCCGGCGGGGAGCTCCTACAATGAGCAGTTCTTC.

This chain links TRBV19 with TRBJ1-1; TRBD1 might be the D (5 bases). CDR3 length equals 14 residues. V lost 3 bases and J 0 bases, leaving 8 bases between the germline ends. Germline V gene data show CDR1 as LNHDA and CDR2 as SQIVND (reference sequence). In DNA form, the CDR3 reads TGTGCCAGTAGTATGGGGCAGATGAACACTGAAGCTTTCTTT. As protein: CASSMGQMNTEAFF.

The CDR3 region has the DNA TGTGCCAGCAGCGTAGACGGGCTAGGACAGCCCCAGCATTTT. Its protein is CASSVDGLGQPQHF. The chain couples TRBV9 to TRBJ1-5; no clear D gene. CDR1 is SGDLS and CDR2 is YYNGEE in the germline V gene. The CDR3 runs 14 residues. Trimming pared 0 bases from V and 7 bases from J, leaving 11 bases between.

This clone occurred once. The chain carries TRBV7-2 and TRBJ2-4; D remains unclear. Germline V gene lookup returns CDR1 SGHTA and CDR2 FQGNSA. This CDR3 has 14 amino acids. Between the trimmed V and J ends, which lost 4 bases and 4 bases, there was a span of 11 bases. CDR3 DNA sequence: TGTGCCAGCAGCTCACCCCCGGTGAAAAACATTCAGTACTTC. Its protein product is CASSSPPVKNIQYF.

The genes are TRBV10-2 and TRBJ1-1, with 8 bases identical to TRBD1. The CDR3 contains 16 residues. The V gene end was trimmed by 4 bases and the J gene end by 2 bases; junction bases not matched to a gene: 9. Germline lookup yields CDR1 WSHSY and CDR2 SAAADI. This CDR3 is CASSGTGLGSNTEAFF. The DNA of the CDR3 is TGCGCCAGCAGTGGGACAGGGCTAGGGAGTAACACTGAAGCTTTCTTT.

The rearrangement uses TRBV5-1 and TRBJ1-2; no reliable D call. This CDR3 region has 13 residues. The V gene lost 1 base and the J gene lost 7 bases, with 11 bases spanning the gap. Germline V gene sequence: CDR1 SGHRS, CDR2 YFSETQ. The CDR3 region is CASSLSPGGGYTF. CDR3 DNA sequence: TGCGCCAGCAGCTTGAGCCCGGGTGGTGGCTACACCTTC. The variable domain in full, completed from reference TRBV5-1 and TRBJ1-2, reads KAGVTQTPRYLIKTRGQQVTLSCSPISGHRSVSWYQQTPGQGLQFLFEYFSETQRNKGNFPGRFSGRQFSNSRSEMNVSTLELGDSALYLCASSLSPGGGYTFGSGTRLTVV.

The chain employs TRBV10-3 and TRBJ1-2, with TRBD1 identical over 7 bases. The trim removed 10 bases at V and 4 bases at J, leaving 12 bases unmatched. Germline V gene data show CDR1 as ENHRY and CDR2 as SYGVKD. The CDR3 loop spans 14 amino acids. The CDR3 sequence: CATHGDRDSYGYTF. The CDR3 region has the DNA TGTGCCACCCACGGCGACAGGGATTCCTATGGCTACACCTTC.